These 13 T cell receptor beta chains originate from one sample sequenced in a study of early T cells in non-severe SARS-CoV-2 infection. Each CDR3 protein gets one entry after TCRdb re-called the 5' RACE reads with MiXCR. The sample records fewer than 65,000 distinct CDR3 sequences, approximately 10% being singletons. The material sequenced was whole blood, taken at baseline. All receptors derive from an adult who was a healthcare worker with PCR-confirmed SARS-CoV-2 infection or an uninfected control (not recorded which).

This clonotype was found many times. The chain carries TRBV28 and TRBJ2-3, with 14 bases that match TRBD2. V shed 1 base, J shed 5 bases, and the junction held 5 bases outside the gene matches. This CDR3 is 17 amino acids long. Germline V gives CDR1 MDHEN, CDR2 SYDVKM. The CDR3 bases are TGTGCCAGCAGTTTATTAGGACTAGCGGGAGGAAGAGATACGCAGTATTTT. It translates to CASSLLGLAGGRDTQYF.

This clonotype was picked up a small number of times. The V and J genes are TRBV18 and TRBJ2-5; D gene ambiguous. The CDR3 has 15 amino acids. Germline CDR1 KGHSH, CDR2 LQKENI. Trimming took 3 bases from V and 7 from J, leaving 18 bases between them. The CDR3: CASSPLPDGPWTQYF. CDR3 nucleotide sequence: TGTGCCAGCTCACCGCTCCCTGACGGCCCCTGGACCCAGTACTTC.

This clonotype was observed a handful of times. CDR3 sequence: CASSFWTSDTGELFF. The CDR3 region has the DNA TGTGCCAGCAGCTTCTGGACTAGCGACACCGGGGAGCTGTTTTTT. The V and J genes are TRBV11-3 and TRBJ2-2; 9 nucleotides match TRBD2. CDR1 and CDR2 from the germline V gene are SGHNT and YENEEA. The CDR3 runs 15 residues. V shed 3 bases and J 3 bases; nucleotides not matched to a gene: 2.

The rearrangement links TRBV6-5 to TRBJ1-5; TRBD1 is a possible D gene (6 bases). The CDR3 is 14 residues long. V was cut by 0 bases and J by 6 bases, with 9 bases left in between. CDR1 is MNHEY, CDR2 SVGAGI, per germline. This chain's CDR3 is CASSYSGGVQPQHF. The DNA for the CDR3 is TGTGCCAGCAGTTACTCAGGGGGAGTTCAGCCCCAGCATTTT.

The sample holds many counts of this clonotype. This sequence joins TRBV3-1 and TRBJ2-7, with D possibly matching TRBD1 (6 bases). The CDR3 is 14 residues long. The germline V gene has CDR1 LGHDT and CDR2 YNNKEL (reference sequence). The V and J ends lost 4 bases and 1 base respectively, with 11 bases between them. The CDR3 sequence: CASSPTTGSYEQYF. As DNA, the CDR3 is TGTGCCAGCAGCCCTACAACAGGGTCCTACGAGCAGTACTTC.

A few counts support this clonotype. The CDR3 region is CASSFAGGEQYF. The CDR3 DNA is TGTGCCAGTAGTTTTGCGGGTGGCGAGCAGTACTTC. J is TRBJ2-7 and V is TRBV19; D perhaps matches TRBD2 (5 bases). Trimming took off 5 bases at V and 6 bases at J, with 11 bases between the two ends. CDR3 length equals 12 residues. The germline V gene has CDR1 LNHDA and CDR2 SQIVND (reference sequence).

On this clonotype itself: A read error is likely, as this CDR3 ends without the conserved phenylalanine or tryptophan. This chain links TRBV7-6 with TRBJ2-2; D uncertain. Trimming took off 0 bases at V and 5 bases at J, with 7 bases between the two ends. CDR1 SGHVS and CDR2 FNYEAQ come from the germline V gene. The CDR3 covers 14 residues. The CDR3 loop is CASSLAQQTGELFS. The CDR3 DNA reads TGTGCCAGCAGCTTAGCACAGCAAACCGGGGAGCTGTTTTCT.

The V and J genes are TRBV7-9 and TRBJ2-1; D tentatively fits TRBD1 or TRBD2 (5 bases each). The CDR3 sequence is 16 residues long. The ends were cut back, 5 bases at V and 0 bases at J, with 14 bases in the middle. Germline CDR1 reads SEHNR; CDR2 reads FQNEAQ (reference sequence). CDR3 region: CASSPGRLSSYNEQFF. The CDR3 coding sequence is TGTGCCAGCAGCCCGGGACGGCTGAGCTCCTACAATGAGCAGTTCTTC.

In its sample, this clonotype was seen many times. This chain joins TRBV7-9 and TRBJ2-1, with 8 bases that match TRBD1. V lost 5 bases and J lost 1; bases outside the gene matches: 10. CDR3 length: 17 residues. Germline assignment: CDR1 SEHNR and CDR2 FQNEAQ (reference sequence). CDR3 DNA sequence: TGTGCCAGCAGCGGACTAAGACAGGGGAAGTCCTACAATGAGCAGTTCTTC. Protein: CASSGLRQGKSYNEQFF.

This clonotype has at least ten counts. The rearrangement joins TRBV7-8 to TRBJ2-2, with 8 bases lining up with TRBD1. The CDR3 is made up of 15 amino acids. In germline, CDR1 is SGHVS, CDR2 FQNEAQ. V lost 5 bases to trimming and J lost 2 bases; unmatched junction nucleotides: 4. CDR3 DNA: TGTGCCAGCAGCCCCGACAGGGGTAACACCGGGGAGCTGTTTTTT. It encodes CASSPDRGNTGELFF.

This clonotype was seen repeatedly, ten times or more. This rearrangement joins TRBV24-1 to TRBJ2-7; the match to TRBD2 covers 8 bases. Germline CDR1 is KGHDR and CDR2 is SFDVKD. The CDR3 is 14 residues long. Trimming cost V 5 bases and J 0 bases; bases outside gene matches: 2. CDR3: CATSASGSSYEQYF. CDR3 nucleotide sequence: TGTGCCACCAGTGCCAGCGGGAGCTCCTACGAGCAGTACTTC.

The chain recombines TRBV2 with TRBJ2-3, with D unresolved. This CDR3 region has 14 residues. The germline V and J ends were trimmed by 6 bases and 0 bases, with 10 bases remaining between them. Germline-derived CDR1 and CDR2 are SNHLY and FYNNEI. CDR3: CASRTGHSTDTQYF. The CDR3 DNA sequence: TGTGCCAGCAGGACCGGGCATAGCACAGATACGCAGTATTTT.

The CDR3 here is CASSRDRLRRYGYTF. The CDR3 DNA sequence: TGTGCCAGCAGCCGAGACAGGCTAAGAAGGTATGGCTACACCTTC. The chain is built from TRBV12-3 or TRBV12-4 and TRBJ1-2; D perhaps matches TRBD1 (6 bases). Trimming removed 6 bases from V and 5 bases from J, with 19 bases in between. CDR3 length: 15 residues.